The 18 T cell receptor beta chains in this list originate from one sample, sequenced in a study of cytomegalovirus exposure and HLA in healthy donors. The study ran its PCR with 60 Vbeta and 13 Jbeta primers. The method was immunoSEQ multiplex PCR; TCRdb's version includes in-frame clones alone and lacks a portion of them. This table has around 130,000 clones, 75% to 85% appearing once. Material for sequencing was PBMCs. These receptors were collected from a male donor in good health and CMV-seropositive.

The chain couples TRBV7-3 to TRBJ2-1, with 8 bases identical to TRBD1. This CDR3 spans 13 amino acids. CDR1 and CDR2 from the germline V gene are SGHTA and FQGTGA. V trimming: 5 bases; J trimming: 6 bases; junction bases outside the gene matches: 3. Here the CDR3 reads CASSQGQANEQFF. CDR3 in DNA: TGTGCCAGCAGCCAGGGACAGGCCAATGAGCAGTTCTTC.

The genes are TRBV5-1 and TRBJ2-7; weak D call: TRBD2 (5 bases). CDR3 size: 15 residues. The germline gives CDR1 SGHRS, CDR2 YFSETQ. V lost 0 bases to trimming and J lost 1 base, with 11 bases between them. The CDR3 loop is CASSLAEVGSYEQYF. In DNA form, the CDR3 reads TGCGCCAGCAGCTTGGCGGAGGTTGGATCCTACGAGCAGTACTTC.

This chain links TRBV18 with TRBJ2-5; 8 positions match TRBD2. Unmatched junction bases numbered 9, after V lost 2 bases and J lost 4 bases. Germline lookup yields CDR1 KGHSH and CDR2 LQKENI. The CDR3 sequence is 16 residues long. This chain's CDR3 is CASSPGLARMRETQYF. The DNA of the CDR3 is TGTGCCAGCTCACCAGGACTAGCCCGAATGAGAGAGACCCAGTACTTC.

In its sample, this clone was seen a few times. V and J are TRBV7-2 and TRBJ2-1, with 11 bases identical to TRBD2. The CDR3 covers 16 residues. Per germline, CDR1 SGHTA and CDR2 FQGNSA. V shed 3 bases and J 6 bases; nucleotides not matched to a gene: 7. CDR3 sequence reads: CASSFSTSGSINEQFF. The CDR3 nucleotides read TGTGCCAGCAGCTTCTCCACTAGCGGGAGCATCAATGAGCAGTTCTTC.

This clone was counted a few times. The chain has TRBV6-5 and TRBJ2-5; 7 positions agree with TRBD1. CDR1 and CDR2 from the germline V gene are MNHEY and SVGAGI. The CDR3 is 14 residues long. J lost 4 bases, V lost 8 bases, and 10 bases had no gene match. The CDR3 is CASGRQGTLETQYF. The CDR3 DNA reads as TGTGCCAGCGGCAGACAGGGAACCCTAGAGACCCAGTACTTC.

V is TRBV10-2 and J is TRBJ2-1; maybe TRBD2 (5 bases). The CDR3 consists of 13 residues. Trimming cost V 4 bases and J 2 bases, with 6 bases left between them. Germline loops: CDR1 WSHSY, CDR2 SAAADI. Here the CDR3 reads CASSGETYNEQFF. CDR3 coding DNA: TGCGCCAGCAGTGGGGAGACCTACAATGAGCAGTTCTTC.

The chain uses TRBV18 and TRBJ2-4, with 8 nucleotides matching TRBD2. This CDR3 spans 16 amino acids. Germline V lookup: CDR1 KGHSH, CDR2 LQKENI. V was clipped by 6 bases and J by 6 bases; unmatched bases: 13. CDR3 nucleotides: TGTGCCAGCTCCCACGGGGAGCGGGAGTTGACAAACATTCAGTACTTC. It translates to CASSHGERELTNIQYF. Full variable domain (missing parts from reference TRBV18 and TRBJ2-4): NAGVMQNPRHLVRRRGQEARLRCSPMKGHSHVYWYRQLPEEGLKFMVYLQKENIIDESGMPKERFSAEFPKEGPSILRIQQVVRGDSAAYFCASSHGERELTNIQYFGAGTRLSVL.

The chain uses TRBV7-9 and TRBJ2-3; maybe TRBD1 (6 bases). The ends were cut back, 5 bases at V and 9 bases at J, with 18 bases in the middle. CDR3 length: 14 amino acids. Germline assignment: CDR1 SEHNR and CDR2 FQNEAQ (reference sequence). The CDR3 coding sequence is TGTGCCAGCAGCCCTCCCACGTCTAGGGGGACGCAGTATTTT. It is translated as CASSPPTSRGTQYF.

This clone was counted a few times. The genes are TRBV27 and TRBJ1-5; 8 nucleotides align to TRBD1. The ends lost 8 bases at V and 6 bases at J; junction bases unmatched: 9. CDR1 and CDR2 (germline): MNHEY, SMNVEV (reference sequence). This CDR3 has 14 amino acids. The CDR3 protein is CASQGQGRFQPQHF. Written as DNA, the CDR3 is TGTGCCAGCCAAGGACAGGGTCGGTTTCAGCCCCAGCATTTT.

This clone was found once. This chain connects TRBV18 to TRBJ2-2; D is unclear. Trimming took off 5 bases at V and 4 bases at J, with 8 bases between the two ends. The CDR3 loop spans 13 amino acids. Germline CDR1 KGHSH, CDR2 LQKENI. The CDR3 bases are TGTGCCAGCTCATCACGCGGCACCGGGGAGCTGTTTTTT. It is translated as CASSSRGTGELFF.

This chain uses TRBV29-1 with TRBJ2-5; TRBD2 agrees at 14 bases. Germline assignment: CDR1 SQVTM and CDR2 ANQGSEA. The CDR3 totals 17 residues. J gave up 4 bases and V 5 bases, and 12 bases lay outside the gene matches. The CDR3 reads CSVQGLAGAGRAETQYF. CDR3 nucleotides: TGCAGCGTTCAGGGACTAGCGGGAGCCGGGAGGGCAGAGACCCAGTACTTC.

This sequence joins TRBV10-3 and TRBJ1-5; 9 nucleotides line up with TRBD1. V trimming: 2 bases; J trimming: 2 bases; junction bases outside the gene matches: 4. Germline assignment: CDR1 ENHRY and CDR2 SYGVKD. The CDR3 sequence is 16 residues long. CDR3 loop: CAISETRTGGNQPQHF. Here the CDR3 DNA reads TGTGCCATCAGTGAGACTCGGACAGGGGGCAATCAGCCCCAGCATTTT.

This sequence joins TRBV11-2 and TRBJ2-1; possibly TRBD2 for D (5 bases). The V end was cut by 7 bases, the J end by 10 bases, with 14 bases between. The CDR3 runs 12 residues. CDR1 is SGHAT, CDR2 FQNNGV, per germline. The CDR3 loop is CASTLAGDEQFF. CDR3 in DNA: TGTGCCAGCACTCTAGCCGGAGACGAGCAGTTCTTC.

There are a few counts of this clone. V gene TRBV28 combines with J gene TRBJ1-5; 8 bases match TRBD1. The ends lost 3 bases at V and 0 bases at J; junction bases unmatched: 1. The germline V gene encodes CDR1 MDHEN and CDR2 SYDVKM. The CDR3 sequence is 15 residues long. The CDR3 loop is CASSFTGGSNQPQHF. The CDR3 DNA is TGTGCCAGCAGTTTTACAGGGGGTAGCAATCAGCCCCAGCATTTT.

V is TRBV5-5 and J is TRBJ2-7; TRBD1 matches at 8 bases. Germline V CDR1 and CDR2: SGHKS, YYEKEE (reference sequence). The CDR3 is 15 amino acids. The V and J ends lost 4 bases and 3 bases, in that order; junction bases with no gene match: 9. CDR3 sequence reads: CASSLQTGAIYEQYF. CDR3 sequence (DNA): TGTGCCAGCAGCCTTCAGACAGGGGCTATCTACGAGCAGTACTTC.

The chain has TRBV6-1 and TRBJ2-7; 7 positions agree with TRBD2. V dropped 1 base and J dropped 3; count of bases not matched to a gene: 6. This CDR3 has 15 residues. Germline-derived CDR1 and CDR2 are MNHNS and SASEGT. The CDR3 nucleotides read TGTGCCAGCAGTGAAGGGGGGGGAGGGGTCTACGAGCAGTACTTC. Amino acids: CASSEGGGGVYEQYF.

The CDR3 loop is CATSRDPTYEQYF. CDR3 nucleotide sequence: TGTGCCACCAGCAGAGATCCCACCTACGAGCAGTACTTC. V is TRBV15 and J is TRBJ2-5; D is unresolved. The end of the DNA fits TRBJ2-7 better, so the J call may be wrong. This CDR3 is built from 13 residues. Looked up from germline, CDR1 is LNHNV and CDR2 is YYDKDF (reference sequence).

This chain uses TRBV5-1 with TRBJ2-7; 7 nucleotides match TRBD1. V lost 3 bases and J lost 3; bases outside the gene matches: 9. The length of the CDR3 is 15 residues. Germline CDR1 reads SGHRS; CDR2 reads YFSETQ. In DNA form, the CDR3 reads TGCGCCAGCAGCTATAGACAGGGCCTGGACTACGAGCAGTACTTC. Translated: CASSYRQGLDYEQYF.